A single sample gave rise to the 26 T cell receptor beta chains below, sequenced in a study of tumor-infiltrating lymphocytes in primary liver carcinoma. From about 490 ng of total RNA, TCR beta-specific cDNA was reverse-transcribed using a constant-region primer. Three nested multiplex PCR rounds, a slightly modified ARM-PCR, produced the libraries for TCR beta. The first two PCR rounds used TRBV1-TRBV30 forward primers with a C-beta reverse primer, about 10 cycles each. Each CDR3 protein is one row after TCRdb ran MiXCR on the multiplex PCR reads. The data contain about 180,000 distinct CDR3 sequences, about 60% of them singletons. Germline DNA was also extracted, and blood RNA was taken from unsorted whole blood. Sequenced sample: peripheral blood. These receptors all come from a man aged 35 to 55 with primary liver carcinoma and hepatitis B virus infection.

This rearrangement joins TRBV5-4 to TRBJ2-7; possible D gene TRBD2, 6 bases. The V end was cut by 7 bases, the J end by 6 bases, with 14 bases between. CDR1 and CDR2 from the germline V gene are SGHNT and YYREEE (reference sequence). This CDR3 has 12 residues. CDR3 region: CASGLRRGEQYF. The CDR3 bases are TGTGCCAGCGGCCTAAGGAGGGGCGAGCAGTACTTC.

The chain couples TRBV29-1 to TRBJ1-4, with unresolved D. Germline V gene data show CDR1 as SQVTM and CDR2 as ANQGSEA. Trimming pared 5 bases from V and 0 bases from J, leaving 16 bases between. This CDR3 is built from 16 residues. Written as DNA, the CDR3 is TGCAGCGTTACCGACCCCCACACTGCAACTAATGAAAAACTGTTTTTT. Its translation is CSVTDPHTATNEKLFF.

This clonotype was observed many times. V is TRBV11-2 and J is TRBJ2-5, with 7 bases fitting TRBD1. With V trimmed by 5 bases and J by 3 bases, 6 bases remained unmatched. CDR1 and CDR2 (germline): SGHAT, FQNNGV. The CDR3 runs 14 residues. The CDR3 nucleotides read TGTGCCAGCAGCGACGGGACAGCAAAAGAGACCCAGTACTTC. Protein product: CASSDGTAKETQYF.

This clonotype was counted at least ten times. The rearrangement uses TRBV11-2 and TRBJ2-5; D unresolved. The V end was cut by 4 bases, the J end by 5 bases, with 8 bases between. Germline loops: CDR1 SGHAT, CDR2 FQNNGV. This CDR3 spans 12 amino acids. The CDR3 nucleotides are TGTGCCAGCAGCTCACCGTCGGAGACCCAGTACTTC. Translated, it gives CASSSPSETQYF.

This clonotype was detected a few times. The rearrangement links TRBV5-5 to TRBJ2-7, with 8 bases matching TRBD1. The J segment lost 6 bases and the V segment lost 4 bases, leaving 6 bases of the junction unmatched. Germline V CDR1 and CDR2: SGHKS, YYEKEE (reference sequence). The CDR3 is 13 residues long. The chain's CDR3 is CASSPTGVTEQYF. The CDR3 nucleotides read TGTGCCAGCAGCCCGACAGGGGTGACCGAGCAGTACTTC.

The V gene is TRBV4-2, the J gene TRBJ2-3, with D perhaps TRBD2 (6 bases). There are 15 residues in the CDR3. Per germline, CDR1 LGHNA and CDR2 YNFKEQ. V lost 4 bases and J lost 2, with 13 bases in between. The CDR3 coding sequence is TGTGCCAGCAGCCCCCCCGGGAGAAACACAGATACGCAGTATTTT. Translating it yields CASSPPGRNTDTQYF.

Points on this clonotype: One junction end does not reproduce the germline sequence, and a read error may be involved. CDR3 sequence: CASCLAGLAGGEQYF. The CDR3 DNA follows: TGTGCCAGCTGCTTAGCTGGTCTAGCGGGTGGAGAGCAGTACTTC. The gene calls are TRBV11-2 and TRBJ2-7; 8 bases fit TRBD2. CDR3 length: 15 residues. CDR1 SGHAT and CDR2 FQNNGV come from the germline V gene.

This clonotype was seen a handful of times. As DNA, the CDR3 is TGTGCCAGCAGGGGCACATCGCGCGGGCTCTACGAGCAGTACTTC. This sequence encodes CASRGTSRGLYEQYF. The gene calls are TRBV6-1 and TRBJ2-7; a weak D match, TRBD2 (5 bases). Germline-derived CDR1 and CDR2 are MNHNS and SASEGT. The CDR3 has 15 amino acids. Trimming removed 6 bases from V and 3 bases from J, with 18 bases in between.

The rearrangement links TRBV11-2 to TRBJ2-3, with D tentatively TRBD2 (5 bases). V lost 5 bases and J lost 4, with 10 bases in between. Germline values: CDR1 SGHAT, CDR2 FQNNGV. CDR3 length: 13 amino acids. Here the CDR3 DNA reads TGTGCCAGCAGCCCTAGCAGGTCAGATACGCAGTATTTT. Protein product: CASSPSRSDTQYF. The complete variable domain, with remaining parts taken from reference TRBV11-2 and TRBJ2-3, reads EAGVAQSPRYKIIEKRQSVAFWCNPISGHATLYWYQQILGQGPKLLIQFQNNGVVDDSQLPKDRFSAERLKGVDSTLKIQPAKLEDSAVYLCASSPSRSDTQYFGPGTRLTVL.

The CDR3 loop is CASSLAGSDTQYF. The CDR3 DNA reads TGTGCCAGCAGCTTGGCGGGGTCAGATACGCAGTATTTT. This rearrangement joins TRBV11-3 to TRBJ2-3, with D perhaps matching TRBD2 (6 bases). Germline lookup yields CDR1 SGHNT and CDR2 YENEEA. This CDR3 is 13 amino acids long. V was trimmed by 3 bases and J by 4 bases, leaving 8 bases between them.

In its sample, this clonotype was seen many times. The chain joins TRBV11-2 to TRBJ2-3; D possibly corresponds to TRBD2 (6 bases). The CDR3 covers 15 residues. The V and J ends lost 3 bases and 5 bases respectively, with 15 bases between them. Germline V CDR1 and CDR2: SGHAT, FQNNGV. CDR3 sequence: CASSFRGAVGDTQYF. CDR3 DNA sequence: TGTGCCAGCAGCTTTCGCGGGGCGGTGGGAGATACGCAGTATTTT.

Comments on this clonotype: The DNA is omitted, as the CDR3 cannot be located on it reliably, and the CDR3 follows TCRdb's listing. The genes are TRBV29-1 and TRBJ1-1; the D call of TRBD1 is as the table states it, not checked on the DNA. Germline V gene lookup returns CDR1 SQVTM and CDR2 ANQGSEA. The CDR3 length is 12 residues, termini included. The CDR3 here is CNVGQGTGEALF.

In this sample, this clonotype turned up once. The chain recombines TRBV13 with TRBJ1-1; perhaps TRBD1 as D (6 bases). Per the germline V gene, CDR1 is PRHDT and CDR2 is FYEKMQ (reference sequence). The CDR3 loop spans 13 amino acids. The ends were cut back, 4 bases at V and 7 bases at J, with 13 bases in the middle. The CDR3 region has the DNA TGTGCCAGCAGCTCGGGGGGGCTCGATGAAGCTTTCTTT. Its translation: CASSSGGLDEAFF.

This rearrangement joins TRBV11-2 to TRBJ2-1, with no clear D. V was pared by 5 bases and J by 6 bases, with 17 bases between. Per germline, CDR1 SGHAT and CDR2 FQNNGV. The CDR3 sequence is 15 residues long. CDR3 sequence reads: CASSVLSGVGNEQFF. CDR3 DNA: TGTGCCAGCAGCGTCTTATCGGGTGTAGGCAATGAGCAGTTCTTC.

Notes on this clonotype: Here the CDR3 omits its conserved ending phenylalanine or tryptophan, so a read error is the likely source. The genes are TRBV11-2 and TRBJ2-1, with D unclear. Germline V gene lookup returns CDR1 SGHAT and CDR2 FQNNGV. The CDR3 totals 13 residues. The CDR3 region is CATSLAGMNEQFL. The CDR3 DNA reads as TGTGCCACCAGCTTAGCAGGTATGAATGAGCAGTTCCTC.

Concerning this clonotype itself: A much larger clone lies one base from this, so it may be a read error. The V call is TRBV6-1, the J call TRBJ2-1; 7 bases are shared with TRBD1. Germline trimming cut 10 bases from V and 4 bases from J; bases unmatched to any gene: 1. CDR1 and CDR2 (germline): MNHNS, SASEGT. The CDR3 totals 11 residues. As DNA, the CDR3 is TGTGCCACAGGGGGTTACAATGAGCAGTTCTTC. This translates into CATGGYNEQFF.

The chain combines TRBV7-9 with TRBJ2-5; D is ambiguous. Germline V gene lookup returns CDR1 SEHNR and CDR2 FQNEAQ (reference sequence). Trimming removed 1 base from V and 3 bases from J, with 6 bases in between. The CDR3 contains 13 residues. In nucleotides, the CDR3 is TGTGCCAGCAGCTTAGACCGTAAAGAGACCCAGTACTTC. Translation: CASSLDRKETQYF.

A word on this clonotype: Without the conserved terminal phenylalanine or tryptophan, this CDR3 likely stems from a read error. The chain couples TRBV6-5 to TRBJ1-2; weak D call: TRBD1 (5 bases). V lost 0 bases and J 7 bases, leaving 21 bases between the germline ends. The CDR3 runs 17 residues. Germline V CDR1 and CDR2: MNHEY, SVGAGI. The CDR3 sequence: CASSYSILGTGSSGYTS. CDR3 bases: TGTGCCAGCAGTTACTCGATTCTGGGAACAGGTTCCAGTGGCTACACCTCC.

The CDR3 DNA follows: TGTGCCAGCAGCTTGGCTGGACTAGCCTATGAGCAGTTCTTC. Amino acids: CASSLAGLAYEQFF. This rearrangement joins TRBV5-5 to TRBJ2-1; 8 bases are a match to TRBD2. The germline V gene encodes CDR1 SGHKS and CDR2 YYEKEE (reference sequence). This CDR3 spans 14 amino acids. V dropped 0 bases and J dropped 8; count of bases not matched to a gene: 4.

V is TRBV11-2 and J is TRBJ2-1; no definite D call. The V end lost 7 bases, the J end lost 7 bases, and 17 bases lay between the germline ends. Germline loops: CDR1 SGHAT, CDR2 FQNNGV. The CDR3 runs 14 residues. The CDR3 bases are TGTGCCAGCAATCAAAGGGCCTTCCAGAATGAGCAGTTCTTC. It encodes CASNQRAFQNEQFF.

The CDR3 loop is CASSPGPSGANVLTF. The CDR3 nucleotides read TGTGCCAGCAGTCCGGGGCCCTCTGGGGCCAACGTCCTGACTTTC. The chain links TRBV6-6 to TRBJ2-6; D may be TRBD1 or TRBD2 (5 bases each). Germline CDR1 and CDR2: MNHNY and SVGAGI (reference sequence). Trimming stripped 5 bases from V and 0 bases from J, with 8 bases between. CDR3 length: 15 residues.

Comment on this clonotype: Being one base from a much bigger clone, this may be a read error. The chain combines TRBV11-2 with TRBJ2-5; no clear D gene. CDR1 is SGHAT and CDR2 is FQNNGV in the germline V gene. The CDR3 contains 14 residues. DNA for the CDR3: TGTGCCAGCAGCCTTTCCTGGGGTGAAGAGGCCCAGTACTTC. It specifies CASSLSWGEEAQYF.

Points on this clonotype: A read error is possible here, since a much larger clone lies one base away. The V and J genes are TRBV10-2 and TRBJ1-1, with 9 nucleotides matching TRBD1. V lost 7 bases to trimming and J lost 6 bases; unmatched junction nucleotides: 6. The CDR3 length is 13 residues. CDR1 is WSHSY and CDR2 is SAAADI in the germline V gene. Written as DNA, the CDR3 is TGCGCCAGCAAACAGGGGGCAATCCCTGAAGCTTTCTTT. Translated: CASKQGAIPEAFF.

This clonotype was found many times. The rearrangement links TRBV29-1 to TRBJ1-2; D might be TRBD1 (5 bases). The germline CDR1 and CDR2 sequences are SQVTM and ANQGSEA. Trimming took off 5 bases at V and 7 bases at J, with 14 bases between the two ends. The CDR3 length is 12 residues. CDR3 nucleotides: TGCAGCGTTTGGGACTCGGGAAGTGGCTACACCTTC. Its translation: CSVWDSGSGYTF.

Concerning this clonotype itself: One junction end does not reproduce the germline sequence, and a read error may be involved. This chain uses TRBV11-2 with TRBJ1-1; the match to TRBD1 covers 7 bases. Germline assignment: CDR1 SGHAT and CDR2 FQNNGV. There are 18 residues in the CDR3. The CDR3 is CASSLDGDSGRRYTEAFF. In DNA form, the CDR3 reads TGTGCCAGCAGCTTAGATGGGGACAGTGGGCGCCGGTACACCGAAGCTTTCTTT.

V is TRBV6-1 and J is TRBJ2-2; 10 bases match TRBD2. This CDR3 is built from 14 residues. Germline assignment: CDR1 MNHNS and CDR2 SASEGT. V trimming: 6 bases; J trimming: 9 bases; junction bases outside the gene matches: 7. Here the CDR3 DNA reads TGTGCCAGCAGAGCTACTAGCGGGGCCAGGGAGCTGTTTTTT. It yields the protein CASRATSGARELFF.